This T cell receptor beta chain was sequenced during a study of cytomegalovirus exposure and HLA in healthy donors. Primers included in the PCR were 60 Vbeta and 13 Jbeta primers. The data were produced by immunoSEQ multiplex PCR, yet TCRdb's version contains in-frame clones alone and is incomplete. This sample has about 140,000 clones, with about 80% found just once. Study conclusions and caveats: The likely origin of a cluster of highly shared sequence variants was a sequencing artifact. Listed as cytomegalovirus-associated were 164 TCR beta chains. The number of N-insertions in an Asian-associated ancestry cluster was reportedly below the approximately 700-donor mean in a later analysis.

It was healthy bone marrow donors who served as donors. About this clone itself: Its antigen is undetermined.

The source material was PBMCs. This receptor was taken from a young man in good health and CMV-seropositive.

The CDR3 region is CAIHKAGSSYEQYF. Here the CDR3 DNA reads TGTGCCATCCATAAAGCTGGGAGCTCCTACGAGCAGTACTTC. This chain connects TRBV28 to TRBJ2-7; D is possibly TRBD2 (5 bases). Germline V gene sequence: CDR1 MDHEN, CDR2 SYDVKM. The CDR3 is 14 amino acids. Between the trimmed V and J ends, which lost 10 bases and 0 bases, there was a span of 16 bases.